This is a list of T cell receptor beta chains from one sample in a study of T cell responses to AZD1222 COVID-19 vaccine. Data came from immunoSEQ multiplex PCR; TCRdb stores just in-frame clones and leaves some out. The sample lists about 120,000 clones; roughly 88% were seen once. The sample in question was peripheral blood, obtained on day 0 of AZD1222 vaccination. Receptors originate from an adult in good health. Each CDR3 is given with its conserved first and last residue. A D gene is named only where the DNA matches it firmly. Clone size is given for some rows only: seen once, a few or many times, or a class if the clone is expanded.

abundance	v_gene	d_gene	j_gene	CDR3aa	CDR3nt
NA	TRBV21-1	NA	TRBJ1-5	CASSQWGDLFYSNQPQHF	TGTGCCAGCAGCCAATGGGGGGACCTCTTTTATAGCAATCAGCCCCAGCATTTT
NA	TRBV5-1	NA	TRBJ2-3	CASSSLTGISTDTQYF	TGCGCCAGCAGCTCTCTCACCGGGATTAGCACAGATACGCAGTATTTT
NA	TRBV10-3	NA	TRBJ1-1	CAISEGGVNTEAFF	TGTGCCATCAGCGAGGGAGGGGTGAACACTGAAGCTTTCTTT
NA	TRBV7-2	TRBD2	TRBJ2-5	CASSLVTQRGMETQYF	TGTGCCAGCAGCTTAGTAACCCAGCGGGGAATGGAGACCCAGTACTTC
NA	TRBV5-1	NA	TRBJ2-5	CASSPGGERQETQYF	TGCGCCAGCAGCCCGGGGGGCGAGCGGCAAGAGACCCAGTACTTC
NA	TRBV6-6	TRBD1	TRBJ2-3	CASSIGGTGADTQYF	TGTGCCAGCAGCATTGGGGGAACAGGGGCAGATACGCAGTATTTT
NA	TRBV6-4	TRBD2	TRBJ2-3	CASSDSGLVRSTDTQYF	TGTGCCAGCAGTGACTCGGGACTAGTCCGAAGCACAGATACGCAGTATTTT
once	TRBV19	NA	TRBJ1-3	CARPGATGNTIYF	TGTGCCAGACCAGGGGCTACTGGAAACACCATATATTTT
NA	TRBV27	NA	TRBJ1-1	CASSFVPQGEAFF	TGTGCCAGCAGTTTCGTCCCGCAGGGTGAGGCTTTCTTT
NA	TRBV3-1/TRBV3-2	NA	TRBJ2-7	CASSRGSSEQYF	TGTGCCAGCAGCAGGGGGAGTTCCGAGCAGTACTTC
NA	TRBV30	NA	TRBJ1-3	CAWSVMRLLTVGNTIYF	TGTGCCTGGAGTGTAATGAGACTCTTAACAGTCGGAAACACCATATATTTT
once	TRBV7-8	NA	TRBJ2-7	CASSLDRLAGAGDYEQYF	TGTGCCAGCAGCTTAGATCGGTTGGCGGGGGCAGGGGACTACGAGCAGTACTTC
few	TRBV29-1	TRBD1	TRBJ2-6	CSVSTGGSGANVLTF	TGCAGCGTCTCGACAGGGGGCTCTGGGGCCAACGTCCTGACTTTC
NA	TRBV27	TRBD2	TRBJ2-5	CASGASGQETQYF	TGTGCCAGCGGGGCTAGCGGACAAGAGACCCAGTACTTC
NA	TRBV30	NA	TRBJ1-6	CAWRRQGLSSYNSPLHF	TGTGCCTGGAGAAGGCAGGGCTTAAGCTCCTATAATTCACCCCTCCACTTT
NA	TRBV5-1	TRBD1	TRBJ1-1	CASSRMGQENTEAFF	TGCGCCAGCAGTCGAATGGGACAGGAGAACACTGAAGCTTTCTTT
NA	TRBV6-5	TRBD1	TRBJ1-2	CASSYGTGRANYGYTF	TGTGCCAGCAGTTACGGGACAGGGAGGGCTAACTATGGCTACACCTTC
few	TRBV7-2	NA	TRBJ2-7	CASSFGGSVDEQYF	TGTGCCAGCAGCTTCGGGGGAAGCGTCGACGAGCAGTACTTC
NA	TRBV14	TRBD1	TRBJ1-2	CASSQLGQGRTCTF	TGTGCCAGCAGCCAACTCGGACAGGGGAGAACTTGCACCTTC
NA	TRBV29-1	NA	TRBJ1-2	CSVGGDSGTFNYGYTF	TGCAGCGTTGGTGGGGACTCAGGGACCTTTAACTATGGCTACACCTTC
once	TRBV28	NA	TRBJ1-3	CASRTGGTDSGNTIYF	TGTGCCAGCAGGACGGGAGGGACGGACTCTGGAAACACCATATATTTT
NA	TRBV3-1/TRBV3-2	NA	TRBJ1-2	CASSQDWLIDNYGYTF	TGTGCCAGCAGCCAAGATTGGCTAATAGATAACTATGGCTACACCTTC
NA	TRBV28	TRBD1	TRBJ1-1	CASTTGVLSEAFF	TGTGCCAGTACGACAGGGGTTCTGTCTGAAGCTTTCTTT
NA	TRBV5-4	TRBD2	TRBJ2-3	CASSLQGLGLTDTQYF	TGTGCCAGCAGCCTACAGGGACTAGGCCTAACAGATACGCAGTATTTT
NA	TRBV18	NA	TRBJ1-1	CASSPGGFFTEAFF	TGTGCCAGCTCACCGGGCGGGTTTTTTACTGAAGCTTTCTTT
NA	TRBV28	NA	TRBJ1-2	CASSLERYGYTF	TGTGCCAGCAGCTTGGAGCGCTATGGCTACACCTTC
few	TRBV5-4	TRBD1	TRBJ2-7	CASSRTGSDEQYF	TGTGCCAGCAGTCGGACAGGTAGCGACGAGCAGTACTTC
NA	TRBV5-1	NA	TRBJ2-7	CASSLGHSSYEQYF	TGCGCCAGCAGCTTGGGACATAGCTCCTACGAGCAGTACTTC
few	TRBV5-1	TRBD2	TRBJ2-7	CASSLGLAGEQYF	TGCGCCAGCAGCTTGGGGTTAGCGGGCGAGCAGTACTTC
NA	TRBV4-3	NA	TRBJ2-5	CASSQDDSRETQYF	TGCGCCAGCAGCCAAGATGACAGTAGAGAGACCCAGTACTTC
NA	TRBV7-9	NA	TRBJ2-5	CASSPSGQGETQYF	TGTGCCAGCAGCCCATCAGGGCAGGGGGAGACCCAGTACTTC
NA	TRBV5-6	NA	TRBJ1-4	CASSFGVPATNEKLFF	TGTGCCAGCAGCTTCGGAGTCCCTGCAACTAATGAAAAACTGTTTTTT
once	TRBV18	NA	TRBJ2-5	CASSREAERTQYF	TGTGCCAGCTCACGAGAAGCCGAGCGTACCCAGTACTTC
once	TRBV20-1	TRBD1	TRBJ2-1	CGTVSYNEQFF	TGTGGGACAGTCTCCTACAATGAGCAGTTCTTC
NA	TRBV6-6	NA	TRBJ2-3	CASRGVGGDTQYF	TGTGCCAGCAGGGGGGTCGGAGGGGATACGCAGTATTTT
NA	TRBV4-3	TRBD1	TRBJ2-7	CASSQARGTGWEQYF	TGCGCCAGCAGCCAAGCCCGCGGGACAGGGTGGGAGCAGTACTTC
once	TRBV28	NA	TRBJ1-4	CASSSGGANEKLFF	TGTGCCAGCAGTTCCGGGGGCGCAAATGAAAAACTGTTTTTT
NA	TRBV11-2	TRBD1	TRBJ2-7	CASSRPTGGYEQYF	TGTGCCAGCAGCCGTCCCACAGGGGGGTACGAGCAGTACTTC
NA	TRBV5-4	NA	TRBJ1-3	CAMLKGDGGNTIYF	TGTGCCATGCTCAAGGGGGATGGGGGAAACACCATATATTTT
NA	TRBV7-3	NA	TRBJ2-3	CASSLGTQSWGTDTQYF	TGTGCCAGCAGCTTAGGGACGCAATCATGGGGCACAGATACGCAGTATTTT
NA	TRBV5-1	TRBD2	TRBJ2-7	CASSQWTSRNEQYF	TGCGCCAGCAGCCAATGGACTAGTAGAAACGAGCAGTACTTC
once	TRBV19	NA	TRBJ1-6	CASSIGTNNSPLHF	TGTGCCAGTAGTATTGGGACAAATAATTCACCCCTCCACTTT
NA	TRBV9	NA	TRBJ1-5	CASSVDGASNQPQHF	TGTGCCAGCAGCGTAGACGGGGCCTCCAATCAGCCCCAGCATTTT
NA	TRBV19	TRBD2	TRBJ2-1	CASSLYSGRAYNEQFF	TGTGCCAGTAGTCTTTATAGCGGGAGGGCCTACAATGAGCAGTTCTTC
once	TRBV5-4	NA	TRBJ2-7	CASSTRPGSNSYEQYF	TGTGCCAGCAGCACCAGACCAGGTTCTAACTCCTACGAGCAGTACTTC
NA	TRBV24-1	TRBD2	TRBJ2-1	CATSDPGLAGREQFF	TGTGCCACCAGTGACCCGGGACTAGCGGGACGGGAGCAGTTCTTC
NA	TRBV7-2	NA	TRBJ2-7	CASSRGHISYEQYF	TGTGCCAGCAGCCGGGGACACATCTCCTACGAGCAGTACTTC
NA	TRBV6-6	TRBD2	TRBJ2-1	CASSSGLAGDHNEQFF	TGTGCCAGCAGCTCGGGACTAGCGGGAGATCACAATGAGCAGTTCTTC
NA	TRBV5-1	NA	TRBJ2-7	CASSLAVSGPYEQYF	TGCGCCAGCAGCTTGGCCGTTAGCGGCCCCTACGAGCAGTACTTC
NA	TRBV29-1	NA	TRBJ2-3	CSVELATDTQYF	TGCAGCGTTGAGCTAGCGACAGATACGCAGTATTTT
NA	TRBV9	NA	TRBJ2-1	CASSVGLQSSYNEQFF	TGTGCCAGCAGCGTAGGGCTCCAGAGCTCCTACAATGAGCAGTTCTTC
NA	TRBV6-5	TRBD1	TRBJ1-4	CASSFGTGNEKLFF	TGTGCCAGCAGCTTCGGGACAGGAAATGAAAAACTGTTTTTT